These T cell receptor beta chains were read from a single sample in a study of T cell responses to AZD1222 COVID-19 vaccine. The table came from immunoSEQ multiplex PCR; TCRdb's copy has only in-frame clones and leaves some out. The top ten hold 1.6% of the sample, which has roughly 100,000 clones, 80% to 90% seen once. The starting material was peripheral blood, obtained on day 0 of AZD1222 vaccination. These receptors all stem from an adult in good health. The CDR3 runs from the conserved cysteine through the conserved F or W. Fields, in order: D gene, J gene, V gene, clone size, CDR3 DNA, CDR3 protein. D genes are given only for firm matches. Some rows have no size entry. The others give once, few or many, or a class for an expanded clone.

d_gene: NA; j_gene: TRBJ1-5; v_gene: TRBV2; abundance: NA; CDR3nt: TGTGCCAGCAGGAGGGACGGACTCAATCAGCCCCAGCATTTT; CDR3aa: CASRRDGLNQPQHF
d_gene: TRBD1; j_gene: TRBJ1-2; v_gene: TRBV7-2; abundance: once; CDR3nt: TGTGCCAGCAGCCCCAACAGGGGAAGCTATGGCTACACCTTC; CDR3aa: CASSPNRGSYGYTF
d_gene: TRBD1; j_gene: TRBJ2-7; v_gene: TRBV27; abundance: NA; CDR3nt: TGTGCCAGCATGAGAGGGGACAGCGAAACCTACGAGCAGTACTTC; CDR3aa: CASMRGDSETYEQYF
d_gene: NA; j_gene: TRBJ2-1; v_gene: TRBV2; abundance: NA; CDR3nt: TGTGCCAGCAGTGCAGCTTATGAGCAGTTCTTC; CDR3aa: CASSAAYEQFF
d_gene: NA; j_gene: TRBJ2-7; v_gene: TRBV28; abundance: once; CDR3nt: TGTGCCAGCAGTATTCCGGACTTCAATTCCTACGAGCAGTACTTC; CDR3aa: CASSIPDFNSYEQYF
d_gene: TRBD2; j_gene: TRBJ2-1; v_gene: TRBV4-1; abundance: NA; CDR3nt: TGCGCCAGCAGCCACCTCGGACTAGCGGGGGGAGGTAGAAATGAGCAGTTCTTC; CDR3aa: CASSHLGLAGGGRNEQFF
d_gene: NA; j_gene: TRBJ1-2; v_gene: TRBV5-1; abundance: NA; CDR3nt: TGCGCCAGCAGCTTGGAACGTACAGCCTATGGCTACACCTTC; CDR3aa: CASSLERTAYGYTF
d_gene: NA; j_gene: TRBJ1-1; v_gene: TRBV4-3; abundance: NA; CDR3nt: TGCGCCAGCAGCCAAGGGCCCTGGAACACTGAAGCTTTCTTT; CDR3aa: CASSQGPWNTEAFF
d_gene: NA; j_gene: TRBJ2-2; v_gene: TRBV3-1/TRBV3-2; abundance: NA; CDR3nt: TGTGCCAGCAGCCCTATGTCCGGCGCACCCGGGGAGCTGTTTTTT; CDR3aa: CASSPMSGAPGELFF
d_gene: NA; j_gene: TRBJ2-2; v_gene: TRBV7-9; abundance: NA; CDR3nt: TGTGCCAGCAGCCCGGCCGCCGCACTAAACACCGGGGAGCTGTTTTTT; CDR3aa: CASSPAAALNTGELFF
d_gene: NA; j_gene: TRBJ2-6; v_gene: TRBV7-9; abundance: NA; CDR3nt: TGTGGAGGCTCTGGGGCCAACGTCCTGACTTTC; CDR3aa: CGGSGANVLTF
d_gene: TRBD1; j_gene: TRBJ2-2; v_gene: TRBV7-2; abundance: NA; CDR3nt: TGTGCCAGCACCCAGACGGGACAGGGGAGGGGACACGGGGAGCTGTTTTTT; CDR3aa: CASTQTGQGRGHGELFF
d_gene: NA; j_gene: TRBJ1-1; v_gene: TRBV7-9; abundance: NA; CDR3nt: TGTGCCAGCAGCTTAGATATTGGGATCGGGAACACTGAAGCTTTCTTT; CDR3aa: CASSLDIGIGNTEAFF
d_gene: TRBD1; j_gene: TRBJ2-1; v_gene: TRBV7-9; abundance: few; CDR3nt: TGTGCCAGCAGCGACCGGGACAGCTCCTACAATGAGCAGTTCTTC; CDR3aa: CASSDRDSSYNEQFF
d_gene: TRBD1; j_gene: TRBJ1-2; v_gene: TRBV5-6; abundance: NA; CDR3nt: TGTGCCAGCAGCCGGGACAGCGGCTATGGCTACACCTTC; CDR3aa: CASSRDSGYGYTF
d_gene: TRBD1; j_gene: TRBJ1-2; v_gene: TRBV28; abundance: NA; CDR3nt: TGTGCCAGCATTTCCCAGGGGGGCTTGGGCTATGGCTACACCTTC; CDR3aa: CASISQGGLGYGYTF
d_gene: NA; j_gene: TRBJ2-1; v_gene: TRBV20-1; abundance: once; CDR3nt: TGCAGTACCCTGCTCGAGGAGCAGTTCTTC; CDR3aa: CSTLLEEQFF
d_gene: NA; j_gene: TRBJ1-2; v_gene: TRBV2; abundance: NA; CDR3nt: TGTGCCAGCAGACGCAGGGACAACTATGGCTACACCTTC; CDR3aa: CASRRRDNYGYTF
d_gene: NA; j_gene: TRBJ1-4; v_gene: TRBV29-1; abundance: NA; CDR3nt: TGCAGCGTCAATTATTTAGAAAAACTGTTTTTT; CDR3aa: CSVNYLEKLFF
d_gene: TRBD1; j_gene: TRBJ1-5; v_gene: TRBV28; abundance: NA; CDR3nt: TGTGCCAGCAGTTGGCGGACAGGGGGCAATCAGCCCCAGCATTTT; CDR3aa: CASSWRTGGNQPQHF
d_gene: TRBD2; j_gene: TRBJ2-5; v_gene: TRBV6-5; abundance: NA; CDR3nt: TGTGCCAGCAGTTACTCCGGGACTAGCGGGGGAGAGACCCAGTACTTC; CDR3aa: CASSYSGTSGGETQYF
d_gene: TRBD1; j_gene: TRBJ1-4; v_gene: TRBV7-9; abundance: few; CDR3nt: TGTGCCAGCAGCTTGAGGGACAGGTCTCTCCAAGGTAATGAAAAACTGTTTTTT; CDR3aa: CASSLRDRSLQGNEKLFF
d_gene: NA; j_gene: TRBJ1-2; v_gene: TRBV12-3/TRBV12-4; abundance: NA; CDR3nt: TGTGCCAGCAGCCTTCAGGGGTCCTATGGCTACACCTTC; CDR3aa: CASSLQGSYGYTF
d_gene: NA; j_gene: TRBJ2-2; v_gene: TRBV28; abundance: NA; CDR3nt: TGTGCCAGCAGCCCTGCCCCCGGGGAGCTGTTTTTT; CDR3aa: CASSPAPGELFF
d_gene: NA; j_gene: TRBJ1-3; v_gene: TRBV7-6; abundance: NA; CDR3nt: TGTGCCAGCAGGCCCATGGTTGGGGGCGGAAACACCATATATTTT; CDR3aa: CASRPMVGGGNTIYF
d_gene: NA; j_gene: TRBJ2-6; v_gene: TRBV6-5; abundance: once; CDR3nt: TGTGCCAGCAGTTACCAGGTTCCTGGGGCCAACGTCCTGACTTTC; CDR3aa: CASSYQVPGANVLTF
d_gene: NA; j_gene: TRBJ2-1; v_gene: TRBV2; abundance: NA; CDR3nt: TGTGCCAGCAGTGAGGGAACCAACCTAATAGAGCAGTTCTTC; CDR3aa: CASSEGTNLIEQFF
d_gene: TRBD1; j_gene: TRBJ2-2; v_gene: TRBV9; abundance: NA; CDR3nt: TGTGCCAGCAGCGTAGGGGTAGGGACAGGGGGTTTCACCGGGGAGCTGTTTTTT; CDR3aa: CASSVGVGTGGFTGELFF
d_gene: TRBD1; j_gene: TRBJ2-7; v_gene: TRBV3-1/TRBV3-2; abundance: few; CDR3nt: TGTGCCAGCAGCCAAGGGACAGGGGGCGACGAGCAGTACTTC; CDR3aa: CASSQGTGGDEQYF
d_gene: NA; j_gene: TRBJ1-1; v_gene: TRBV25-1; abundance: NA; CDR3nt: TGTGCCAGCAGTGAGCCGGGCGGATACACTGAAGCTTTCTTT; CDR3aa: CASSEPGGYTEAFF
d_gene: NA; j_gene: TRBJ1-1; v_gene: TRBV14; abundance: NA; CDR3nt: TGTGCCAGCAGCCAGAATAGAGACACTGAAGCTTTCTTT; CDR3aa: CASSQNRDTEAFF
d_gene: NA; j_gene: TRBJ1-2; v_gene: TRBV5-1; abundance: NA; CDR3nt: TGCGCCAGCAGCTTCGAAGGGAGATTCTATGGCTACACCTTC; CDR3aa: CASSFEGRFYGYTF
d_gene: TRBD2; j_gene: TRBJ2-1; v_gene: TRBV7-6; abundance: NA; CDR3nt: TGTGCCAGCAGCTCTTCGGGTAGCGGGGGGTGGAATGAGCAGTTCTTC; CDR3aa: CASSSSGSGGWNEQFF
d_gene: NA; j_gene: TRBJ1-5; v_gene: TRBV27; abundance: NA; CDR3nt: TGTGCCAGCAGTTTATCCCGCAATCAGCCCCAGCATTTT; CDR3aa: CASSLSRNQPQHF
d_gene: NA; j_gene: TRBJ1-5; v_gene: TRBV7-2; abundance: NA; CDR3nt: TGTGCCAGCAGCTCTAGTAGCAATCAGCCCCAGCATTTT; CDR3aa: CASSSSSNQPQHF
d_gene: NA; j_gene: TRBJ2-7; v_gene: TRBV28; abundance: NA; CDR3nt: TGTGCCAGCAGTTTTCTTGGCTTGACGCAACGAACCTACGAGCAGTACTTC; CDR3aa: CASSFLGLTQRTYEQYF
d_gene: TRBD1; j_gene: TRBJ2-2; v_gene: TRBV6-1; abundance: NA; CDR3nt: TGTGCCAGCAGTGGACAGGGGGCGTTATACACCGGGGAGCTGTTTTTT; CDR3aa: CASSGQGALYTGELFF